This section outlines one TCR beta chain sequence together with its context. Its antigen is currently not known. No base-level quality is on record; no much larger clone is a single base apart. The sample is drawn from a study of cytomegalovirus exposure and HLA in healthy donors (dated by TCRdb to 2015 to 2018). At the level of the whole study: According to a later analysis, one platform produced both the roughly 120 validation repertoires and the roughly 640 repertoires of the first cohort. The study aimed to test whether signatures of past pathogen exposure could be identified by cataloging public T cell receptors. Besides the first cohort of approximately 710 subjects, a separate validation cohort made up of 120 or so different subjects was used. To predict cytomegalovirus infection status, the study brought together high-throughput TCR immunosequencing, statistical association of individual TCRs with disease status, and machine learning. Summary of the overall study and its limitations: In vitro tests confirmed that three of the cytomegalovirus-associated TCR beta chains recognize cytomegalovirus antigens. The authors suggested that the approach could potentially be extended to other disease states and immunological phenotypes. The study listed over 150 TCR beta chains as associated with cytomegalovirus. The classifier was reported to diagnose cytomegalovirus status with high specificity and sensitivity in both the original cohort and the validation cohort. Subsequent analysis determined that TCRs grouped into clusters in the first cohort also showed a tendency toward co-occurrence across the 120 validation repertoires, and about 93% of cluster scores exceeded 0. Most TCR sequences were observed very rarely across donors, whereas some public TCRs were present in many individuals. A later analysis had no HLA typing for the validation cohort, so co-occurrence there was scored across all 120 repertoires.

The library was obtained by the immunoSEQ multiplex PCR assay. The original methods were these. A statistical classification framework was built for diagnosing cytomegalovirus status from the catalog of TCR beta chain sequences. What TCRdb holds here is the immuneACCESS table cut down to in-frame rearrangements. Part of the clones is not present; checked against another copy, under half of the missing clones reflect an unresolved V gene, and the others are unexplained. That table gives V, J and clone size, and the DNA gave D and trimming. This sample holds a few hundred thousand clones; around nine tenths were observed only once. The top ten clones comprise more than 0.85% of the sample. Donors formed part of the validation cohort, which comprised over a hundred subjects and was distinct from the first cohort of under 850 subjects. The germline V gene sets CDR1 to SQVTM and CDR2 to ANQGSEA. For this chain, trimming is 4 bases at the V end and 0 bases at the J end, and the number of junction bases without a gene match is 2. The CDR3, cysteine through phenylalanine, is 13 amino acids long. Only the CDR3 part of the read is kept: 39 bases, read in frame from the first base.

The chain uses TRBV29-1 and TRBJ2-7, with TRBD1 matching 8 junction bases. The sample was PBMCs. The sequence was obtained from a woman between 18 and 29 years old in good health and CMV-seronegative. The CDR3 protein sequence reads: CSVADRDSYEQYF. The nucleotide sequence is TGCAGCGTTGCGGACAGGGACTCCTACGAGCAGTACTTC.